This TCR beta chain originates from a study of long-term antiretroviral therapy in people with HIV. Sequencing used immunoSEQ v3.0 at survey level. Clones were read by immunoSEQ multiplex PCR, and TCRdb kept only the in-frame ones, dropping some. Of 20,000 to 25,000 clones listed, roughly 79% are singletons. The length of the CDR3 is 13 residues. Per germline, CDR1 MDHEN and CDR2 SYDVKM. V was cut by 9 bases and J by 0 bases, with 11 bases left in between. This receptor was identified in a woman aged 40 to 50 with HIV. The sequenced sample was unsorted PBMCs, obtained 1.1 years before starting antiretroviral therapy. The chain is built from TRBV28 and TRBJ1-2, with D unresolved. This CDR3 reads CASNSLSNYGYTF. CDR3 nucleotides: TGTGCCAGTAACAGCCTATCTAACTATGGCTACACCTTC.